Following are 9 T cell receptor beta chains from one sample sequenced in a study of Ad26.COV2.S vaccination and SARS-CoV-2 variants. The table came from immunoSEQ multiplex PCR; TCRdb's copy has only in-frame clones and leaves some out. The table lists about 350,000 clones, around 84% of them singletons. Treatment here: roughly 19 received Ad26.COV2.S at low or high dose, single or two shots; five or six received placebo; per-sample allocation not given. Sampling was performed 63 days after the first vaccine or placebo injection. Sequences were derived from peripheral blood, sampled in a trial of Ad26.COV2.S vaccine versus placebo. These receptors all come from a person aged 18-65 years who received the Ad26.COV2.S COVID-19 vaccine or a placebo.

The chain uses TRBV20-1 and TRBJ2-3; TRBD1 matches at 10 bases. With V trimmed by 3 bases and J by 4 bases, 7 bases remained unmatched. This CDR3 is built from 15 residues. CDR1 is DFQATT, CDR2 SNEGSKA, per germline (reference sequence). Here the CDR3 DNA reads TGCAGTGCTAGTGGGACAGGGGCGATGGCAGATACGCAGTATTTT. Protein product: CSASGTGAMADTQYF.

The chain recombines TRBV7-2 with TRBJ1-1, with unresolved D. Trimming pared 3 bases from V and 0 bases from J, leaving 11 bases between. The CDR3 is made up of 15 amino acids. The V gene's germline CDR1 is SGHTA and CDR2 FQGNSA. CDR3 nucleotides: TGTGCCAGCAGCTTGACGCGCCAGATGAACACTGAAGCTTTCTTT. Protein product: CASSLTRQMNTEAFF.

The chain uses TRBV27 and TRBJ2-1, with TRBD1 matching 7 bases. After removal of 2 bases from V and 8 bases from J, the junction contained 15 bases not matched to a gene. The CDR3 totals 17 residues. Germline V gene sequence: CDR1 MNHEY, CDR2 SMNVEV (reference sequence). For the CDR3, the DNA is TGTGCCAGCAGTTTAGGGGGTGTGACAGGGTGGTATCATGAGCAGTTCTTC. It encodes CASSLGGVTGWYHEQFF.

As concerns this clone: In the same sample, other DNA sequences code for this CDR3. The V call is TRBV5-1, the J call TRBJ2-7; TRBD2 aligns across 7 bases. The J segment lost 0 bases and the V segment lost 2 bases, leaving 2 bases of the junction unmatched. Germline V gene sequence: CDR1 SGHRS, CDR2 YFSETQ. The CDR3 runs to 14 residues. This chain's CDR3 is CASSLAGSSYEQYF. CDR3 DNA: TGCGCCAGCAGCTTAGCGGGGAGCTCCTACGAGCAGTACTTC.

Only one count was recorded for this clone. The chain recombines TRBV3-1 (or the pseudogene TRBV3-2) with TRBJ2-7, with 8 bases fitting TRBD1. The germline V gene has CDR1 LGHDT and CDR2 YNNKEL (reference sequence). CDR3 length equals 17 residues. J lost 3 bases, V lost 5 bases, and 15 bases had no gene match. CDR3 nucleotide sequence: TGTGCCAGCAGCGTCCGGGACAGGCCTTCTACCTACTACGAGCAGTACTTC. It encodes CASSVRDRPSTYYEQYF.

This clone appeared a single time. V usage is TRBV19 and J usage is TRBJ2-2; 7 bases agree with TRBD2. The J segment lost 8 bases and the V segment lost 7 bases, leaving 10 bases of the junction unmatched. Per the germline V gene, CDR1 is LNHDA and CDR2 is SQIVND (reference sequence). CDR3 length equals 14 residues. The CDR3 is CASNPGTTRGELFF. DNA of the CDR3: TGTGCCAGTAATCCAGGGACTACGAGAGGGGAGCTGTTTTTT.

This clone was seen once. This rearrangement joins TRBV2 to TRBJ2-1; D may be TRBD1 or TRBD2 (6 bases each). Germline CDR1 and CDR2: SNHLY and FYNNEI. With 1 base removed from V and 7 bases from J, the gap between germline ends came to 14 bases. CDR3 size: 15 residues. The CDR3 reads CASSEGAGGGNEQFF. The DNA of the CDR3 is TGTGCCAGCAGTGAAGGTGCCGGGGGCGGGAATGAGCAGTTCTTC.

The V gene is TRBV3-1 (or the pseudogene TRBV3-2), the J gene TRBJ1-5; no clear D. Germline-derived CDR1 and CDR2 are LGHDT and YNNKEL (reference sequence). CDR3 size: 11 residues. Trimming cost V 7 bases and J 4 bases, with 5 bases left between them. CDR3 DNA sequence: TGTGCCAGCACCTCTAATCAGCCCCAGCATTTT. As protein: CASTSNQPQHF.

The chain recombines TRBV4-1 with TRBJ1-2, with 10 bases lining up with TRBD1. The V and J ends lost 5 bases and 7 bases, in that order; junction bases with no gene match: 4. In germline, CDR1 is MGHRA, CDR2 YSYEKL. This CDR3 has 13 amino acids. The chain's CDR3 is CASSFRDRGGYTF. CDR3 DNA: TGCGCCAGCAGCTTTCGGGACAGGGGTGGCTACACCTTC.